The clone carrying this TCR beta chain was observed a few times. What it binds is not known. CDR1 is SGHRS, CDR2 YFSETQ, per germline. The V and J ends lost 5 bases and 4 bases respectively, with 18 bases between them. The CDR3 runs 15 residues. The sample is drawn from a study of cytomegalovirus exposure and HLA in healthy donors. Overall study context: An analysis done earlier identified almost 120 million unique TCR beta sequences from around 180 million T cells. Caucasian-associated ancestry cluster membership applied to about 83% of approximately 420 genotyped donors.

Broader study findings: A later examination showed that TCR association rates differed by HLA locus, with DRB1 most and HLA-C fewest.

It was with 60 Vbeta and 13 Jbeta primers that the PCR ran. Sequenced by immunoSEQ multiplex PCR; TCRdb stores in-frame clones only, minus some. The sample has about 140,000 clones; around 80% are singletons. The sequence derives from a middle-aged man in good health and CMV-seronegative. Sequenced sample: PBMCs. The V call is TRBV5-1, the J call TRBJ2-5, with a weak D call TRBD1 (6 bases). CDR3 sequence: CASRMGPTGTETQYF. Written as DNA, the CDR3 is TGCGCCAGCAGAATGGGGCCTACAGGGACAGAGACCCAGTACTTC.